The present T cell receptor beta chain was sequenced within a study of spatial heterogeneity in lung cancer. TCRdb reprocessed the 5' RACE reads with MiXCR, giving one entry per CDR3 protein. The table lists 110,000 or so distinct CDR3 sequences, 11% of them singletons. The length of the CDR3 is 15 residues. The germline CDR1 and CDR2 sequences are LGHNA and YNFKEQ. V gave up 4 bases and J gave up 5 bases, with 12 bases separating them. Time point specified: blood at routine non-recurrence follow-up after resection. J is TRBJ1-6 and V is TRBV4-2; no definite D call. The TCR comes from a female donor with early-stage non-small cell lung cancer. Material: PBMCs, obtained at follow-up. As DNA, the CDR3 is TGTGCCAGCAGCCCCCGGGAACAGAATAATTCACCCCTCCACTTT. This encodes CASSPREQNNSPLHF.